This is a list of T cell receptor beta chains from one sample in a study of OX40 agonist ivuxolimab in advanced cancers. Profiling relied on immunoSEQ multiplex PCR, and the TCRdb table lists in-frame clones only, not all of them. The sample gives 60,000 to 80,000 clones, 79% of which show up once; about 11% is in the top ten. This sample comprised CD4+ or CD8+ T cells sorted from blood, obtained in a trial of the OX40 agonist ivuxolimab. These receptors came from an adult with an advanced solid tumor such as melanoma, head and neck, liver or kidney cancer. CDR3s include the opening cysteine and the closing phenylalanine or tryptophan. D genes are given only for firm matches. Clone size appears in some rows only: once, few, many, or a class for an expanded clone.

>TRBD1|TRBJ2-1|TRBV27|few
CASRQGVYNEQFF
TGTGCCAGCAGACAGGGGGTCTACAATGAGCAGTTCTTC
>TRBD2|TRBJ2-3|TRBV18|-
CASSPPLAGGMGTDTQYF
TGTGCCAGCTCACCACCGCTAGCGGGGGGGATGGGCACAGATACGCAGTATTTT
>TRBD1|TRBJ2-1|TRBV28|-
CASRRTGAHNEQFF
TGTGCCAGCAGGAGGACAGGGGCTCATAATGAGCAGTTCTTC
>-|TRBJ2-6|TRBV28|-
CASSLGGKANVLTF
TGTGCCAGCAGCCTAGGGGGTAAGGCCAACGTCCTGACTTTC
>-|TRBJ2-7|TRBV27|-
CASSNRALYEQYF
TGTGCCAGCAGTAACAGGGCCCTCTACGAGCAGTACTTC
>-|TRBJ1-3|TRBV10-3|once
CAISESGYSGNTIYF
TGTGCCATCAGTGAGTCTGGATACTCTGGAAACACCATATATTTT
>-|TRBJ2-7|TRBV27|-
CASRQGGGSYEQYF
TGTGCCAGCAGGCAAGGGGGGGGCTCCTACGAGCAGTACTTC
>TRBD2|TRBJ2-7|TRBV6-5|-
CASRSTSGRVYEQYF
TGTGCCAGCAGGTCTACTAGCGGGAGGGTCTACGAGCAGTACTTC
>-|TRBJ2-5|TRBV5-4|few
CASSLEQETQYF
TGTGCCAGCAGCTTGGAGCAAGAGACCCAGTACTTC
>-|TRBJ1-5|TRBV28|-
CASSFRGENQPQHF
TGTGCCAGCAGTTTTCGGGGGGAGAATCAGCCCCAGCATTTT
>-|TRBJ2-7|TRBV7-2|-
CASSRGQSSYEQYF
TGTGCCAGCAGCCGCGGACAGAGCTCCTACGAGCAGTACTTC
>-|TRBJ1-5|TRBV19|few
CASRPLLGSNQPQHF
TGTGCCAGTAGACCCCTATTAGGGAGCAATCAGCCCCAGCATTTT
>-|TRBJ2-3|TRBV27|-
CASSLHNTDTQYF
TGTGCCAGCAGTTTACACAACACAGATACGCAGTATTTT
>-|TRBJ1-2|TRBV27|medium-sized
CASSFAGFGGYTF
TGTGCCAGCAGTTTCGCAGGGTTCGGTGGCTACACCTTC
>-|TRBJ2-1|TRBV19|-
CASSGARINEQFF
TGTGCCAGTTCCGGAGCCAGGATCAATGAGCAGTTCTTC
>-|TRBJ2-5|TRBV28|-
CASSSARDFQETQYF
TGTGCCAGCAGTTCAGCCCGGGACTTCCAAGAGACCCAGTACTTC
>-|TRBJ2-7|TRBV6-5|medium-sized
CASSYSSFGVEQYF
TGTGCCAGCAGTTACTCGAGTTTTGGGGTCGAGCAGTACTTC
>-|TRBJ1-2|TRBV7-2|-
CASSFLGTQKGYTF
TGTGCCAGCAGCTTCCTCGGGACCCAGAAGGGCTACACCTTC
>-|TRBJ2-5|TRBV14|-
CASSPFRSSIGAQYF
TGTGCCAGCAGCCCGTTTAGAAGCTCCATAGGGGCCCAGTACTTC
>-|TRBJ1-5|TRBV10-3|-
CAISESGKGPEYGNQPQHF
TGTGCCATCAGTGAGTCTGGGAAGGGACCCGAATATGGCAATCAGCCCCAGCATTTT
>-|TRBJ2-1|TRBV7-2|once
CASSLWGYNEQFF
TGTGCCAGCAGCTTATGGGGATACAATGAGCAGTTCTTC
>-|TRBJ2-2|TRBV6-5|-
CASSLAGSTGELFF
TGTGCCAGCAGTTTGGCAGGATCCACCGGGGAGCTGTTTTTT
>-|TRBJ2-5|TRBV6-5|-
CASSPLGKQETQYF
TGTGCCAGCAGCCCCCTAGGGAAACAAGAGACCCAGTACTTC
>-|TRBJ2-7|TRBV19|-
CASSMEGTAYEQYF
TGTGCCAGTAGTATGGAAGGGACGGCCTACGAGCAGTACTTC
>-|TRBJ1-6|TRBV7-9|-
CASSLSAGSPLHF
TGTGCCAGCAGCTTAAGCGCTGGTTCACCCCTCCACTTT
>-|TRBJ2-1|TRBV11-2|once
CASSPPLLNEQFF
TGTGCCAGCAGCCCCCCCCTCCTCAATGAGCAGTTCTTC
>-|TRBJ2-1|TRBV28|-
CASRGKKAQWGNEQFF
TGTGCCAGCAGGGGGAAGAAGGCACAATGGGGGAATGAGCAGTTCTTC
>TRBD1|TRBJ2-1|TRBV5-4|-
CASSGGQGGYNEQFF
TGTGCCAGCAGCGGGGGACAGGGGGGTTACAATGAGCAGTTCTTC
>-|TRBJ1-1|TRBV7-9|few
CASSLVRGTGTEAFF
TGTGCCAGCAGCTTAGTTCGGGGTACCGGCACTGAAGCTTTCTTT
>-|TRBJ1-1|TRBV7-3|once
CASSLGAGEAFF
TGTGCCAGCAGCTTAGGAGCCGGTGAAGCTTTCTTT
>-|TRBJ1-6|TRBV5-6|few
CASSLDGGLGPLHF
TGTGCCAGCAGCCTGGACGGAGGGCTGGGGCCCCTCCACTTT
>TRBD1|TRBJ1-2|TRBV5-6|once
CASSAAQGANYGYTF
TGTGCCAGCAGCGCGGCCCAGGGGGCTAACTATGGCTACACCTTC
>TRBD2|TRBJ2-1|TRBV6-4|-
CASSEAASGGYNEQFF
TGTGCCAGCAGTGAGGCGGCTAGCGGTGGGTACAATGAGCAGTTCTTC
>-|TRBJ2-7|TRBV7-9|-
CASSPRDMTYEQYF
TGTGCCAGCAGCCCCCGGGACATGACCTACGAGCAGTACTTC
>-|TRBJ2-1|TRBV25-1|-
CASSEQGFEQFF
TGTGCCAGCAGTGAACAGGGATTTGAGCAGTTCTTC
>TRBD1|TRBJ1-2|TRBV12-5|few
CASGGDRIYGYTF
TGTGCTAGTGGTGGGGACAGGATCTATGGCTACACCTTC
>TRBD1|TRBJ2-7|TRBV5-6|-
CASSPLGGQDYEQYF
TGTGCCAGCAGCCCCCTGGGGGGACAGGACTACGAGCAGTACTTC
>-|TRBJ2-2|TRBV10-3|few
CAISESALRGGELFF
TGTGCCATCAGTGAGTCGGCTTTAAGGGGCGGGGAGCTGTTTTTT
>-|TRBJ1-2|TRBV28|-
CASSFEGMIFYGYTF
TGTGCCAGCAGTTTTGAGGGAATGATCTTCTATGGCTACACCTTC
>TRBD1|TRBJ1-2|TRBV28|-
CASRRTTENRGYGYTF
TGTGCCAGCAGGCGAACGACAGAAAACAGGGGTTATGGCTACACCTTC
>-|TRBJ2-7|TRBV28|-
CASRSQPNYEQYF
TGTGCCAGCAGGTCGCAACCAAACTACGAGCAGTACTTC
>-|TRBJ2-7|TRBV2|-
CASSPGHEQYF
TGTGCCAGCAGCCCCGGCCACGAGCAGTACTTC
>TRBD2|TRBJ2-2|TRBV7-8|-
CASSLAFFGEREGLGTGELFF
TGTGCCAGCAGCTTAGCGTTCTTTGGGGAGCGGGAGGGCCTTGGTACCGGGGAGCTGTTTTTT
>-|TRBJ1-1|TRBV7-2|-
CASSLGGRSNTEAFF
TGTGCCAGCAGCCTGGGGGGGAGGTCGAACACTGAAGCTTTCTTT
>-|TRBJ1-2|TRBV20-1|-
CSAPAMDGGF
TGCAGTGCGCCCGCGATGGATGGTGGGTTC
>TRBD2|TRBJ2-5|TRBV9|-
CASSPTSGVEETQYF
TGTGCCAGCAGCCCAACTAGCGGGGTTGAAGAGACCCAGTACTTC
>TRBD2|TRBJ2-7|TRBV9|few
CASSPTSGGAGDEQYF
TGTGCCAGCAGCCCCACTAGCGGGGGGGCCGGGGACGAGCAGTACTTC
>TRBD1|TRBJ1-2|TRBV9|-
CASSGSSSSMTGTGAGYTF
TGTGCCAGCAGCGGAAGTAGTAGTAGTATGACCGGGACAGGAGCTGGCTACACCTTC
>TRBD1|TRBJ1-2|TRBV7-2|-
CASSSRTGSYGYTF
TGTGCCAGCAGCTCACGGACAGGGAGCTATGGCTACACCTTC
>-|TRBJ2-5|TRBV27|-
CASSLYPPPETQYF
TGTGCCAGCAGTTTATACCCCCCCCCAGAGACCCAGTACTTC
>-|TRBJ1-1|TRBV9|once
CASSVANSHITEAFF
TGTGCCAGCAGCGTAGCTAACAGCCATATCACTGAAGCTTTCTTT